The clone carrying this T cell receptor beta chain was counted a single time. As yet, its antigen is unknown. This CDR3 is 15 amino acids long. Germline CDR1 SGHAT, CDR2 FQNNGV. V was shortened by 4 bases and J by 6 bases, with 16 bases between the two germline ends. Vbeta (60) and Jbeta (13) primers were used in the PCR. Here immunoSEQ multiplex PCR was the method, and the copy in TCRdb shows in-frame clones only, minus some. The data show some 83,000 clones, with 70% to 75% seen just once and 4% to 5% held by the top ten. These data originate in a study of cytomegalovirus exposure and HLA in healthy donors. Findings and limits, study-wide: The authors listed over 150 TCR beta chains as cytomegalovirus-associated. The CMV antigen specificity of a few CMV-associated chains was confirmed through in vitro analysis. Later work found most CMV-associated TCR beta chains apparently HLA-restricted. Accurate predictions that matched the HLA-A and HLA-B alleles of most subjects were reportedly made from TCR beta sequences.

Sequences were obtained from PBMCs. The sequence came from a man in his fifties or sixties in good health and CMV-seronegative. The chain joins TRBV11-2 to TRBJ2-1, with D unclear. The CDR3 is CASSSLPRAPNEQFF. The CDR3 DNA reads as TGTGCCAGCAGCTCCCTCCCGCGAGCCCCCAATGAGCAGTTCTTC.